This T cell receptor (beta chain) was documented in a study of T-cell reconstitution after alpha-beta-depleted transplantation in children. This clonotype appeared a few times. The trim removed 6 bases at V and 5 bases at J, leaving 9 bases unmatched. The CDR3 has 15 amino acids. Unique molecular identifiers were used in preparing the TCRbeta library. TCRdb reanalysed the PCR reads using MiXCR and keeps one entry per CDR3 protein. The data contain about 980,000 distinct CDR3 sequences, about 26% of them singletons. The TCR comes from a boy less than two years old who had a stem cell transplant for SCID, so the T cells may come from the graft donor. The chain carries TRBV12-3 or TRBV12-4 and TRBJ2-5; TRBD1 agrees at 10 bases. Sequences were derived from PBMCs, mostly from graft donor cells, sampled 360 days after TCRalphabeta/CD19-depleted stem cell transplant. CDR3 residues: CASSPGTGVFETQYF. In DNA form, the CDR3 reads TGTGCCAGCAGCCCCGGGACAGGGGTTTTCGAGACCCAGTACTTC.